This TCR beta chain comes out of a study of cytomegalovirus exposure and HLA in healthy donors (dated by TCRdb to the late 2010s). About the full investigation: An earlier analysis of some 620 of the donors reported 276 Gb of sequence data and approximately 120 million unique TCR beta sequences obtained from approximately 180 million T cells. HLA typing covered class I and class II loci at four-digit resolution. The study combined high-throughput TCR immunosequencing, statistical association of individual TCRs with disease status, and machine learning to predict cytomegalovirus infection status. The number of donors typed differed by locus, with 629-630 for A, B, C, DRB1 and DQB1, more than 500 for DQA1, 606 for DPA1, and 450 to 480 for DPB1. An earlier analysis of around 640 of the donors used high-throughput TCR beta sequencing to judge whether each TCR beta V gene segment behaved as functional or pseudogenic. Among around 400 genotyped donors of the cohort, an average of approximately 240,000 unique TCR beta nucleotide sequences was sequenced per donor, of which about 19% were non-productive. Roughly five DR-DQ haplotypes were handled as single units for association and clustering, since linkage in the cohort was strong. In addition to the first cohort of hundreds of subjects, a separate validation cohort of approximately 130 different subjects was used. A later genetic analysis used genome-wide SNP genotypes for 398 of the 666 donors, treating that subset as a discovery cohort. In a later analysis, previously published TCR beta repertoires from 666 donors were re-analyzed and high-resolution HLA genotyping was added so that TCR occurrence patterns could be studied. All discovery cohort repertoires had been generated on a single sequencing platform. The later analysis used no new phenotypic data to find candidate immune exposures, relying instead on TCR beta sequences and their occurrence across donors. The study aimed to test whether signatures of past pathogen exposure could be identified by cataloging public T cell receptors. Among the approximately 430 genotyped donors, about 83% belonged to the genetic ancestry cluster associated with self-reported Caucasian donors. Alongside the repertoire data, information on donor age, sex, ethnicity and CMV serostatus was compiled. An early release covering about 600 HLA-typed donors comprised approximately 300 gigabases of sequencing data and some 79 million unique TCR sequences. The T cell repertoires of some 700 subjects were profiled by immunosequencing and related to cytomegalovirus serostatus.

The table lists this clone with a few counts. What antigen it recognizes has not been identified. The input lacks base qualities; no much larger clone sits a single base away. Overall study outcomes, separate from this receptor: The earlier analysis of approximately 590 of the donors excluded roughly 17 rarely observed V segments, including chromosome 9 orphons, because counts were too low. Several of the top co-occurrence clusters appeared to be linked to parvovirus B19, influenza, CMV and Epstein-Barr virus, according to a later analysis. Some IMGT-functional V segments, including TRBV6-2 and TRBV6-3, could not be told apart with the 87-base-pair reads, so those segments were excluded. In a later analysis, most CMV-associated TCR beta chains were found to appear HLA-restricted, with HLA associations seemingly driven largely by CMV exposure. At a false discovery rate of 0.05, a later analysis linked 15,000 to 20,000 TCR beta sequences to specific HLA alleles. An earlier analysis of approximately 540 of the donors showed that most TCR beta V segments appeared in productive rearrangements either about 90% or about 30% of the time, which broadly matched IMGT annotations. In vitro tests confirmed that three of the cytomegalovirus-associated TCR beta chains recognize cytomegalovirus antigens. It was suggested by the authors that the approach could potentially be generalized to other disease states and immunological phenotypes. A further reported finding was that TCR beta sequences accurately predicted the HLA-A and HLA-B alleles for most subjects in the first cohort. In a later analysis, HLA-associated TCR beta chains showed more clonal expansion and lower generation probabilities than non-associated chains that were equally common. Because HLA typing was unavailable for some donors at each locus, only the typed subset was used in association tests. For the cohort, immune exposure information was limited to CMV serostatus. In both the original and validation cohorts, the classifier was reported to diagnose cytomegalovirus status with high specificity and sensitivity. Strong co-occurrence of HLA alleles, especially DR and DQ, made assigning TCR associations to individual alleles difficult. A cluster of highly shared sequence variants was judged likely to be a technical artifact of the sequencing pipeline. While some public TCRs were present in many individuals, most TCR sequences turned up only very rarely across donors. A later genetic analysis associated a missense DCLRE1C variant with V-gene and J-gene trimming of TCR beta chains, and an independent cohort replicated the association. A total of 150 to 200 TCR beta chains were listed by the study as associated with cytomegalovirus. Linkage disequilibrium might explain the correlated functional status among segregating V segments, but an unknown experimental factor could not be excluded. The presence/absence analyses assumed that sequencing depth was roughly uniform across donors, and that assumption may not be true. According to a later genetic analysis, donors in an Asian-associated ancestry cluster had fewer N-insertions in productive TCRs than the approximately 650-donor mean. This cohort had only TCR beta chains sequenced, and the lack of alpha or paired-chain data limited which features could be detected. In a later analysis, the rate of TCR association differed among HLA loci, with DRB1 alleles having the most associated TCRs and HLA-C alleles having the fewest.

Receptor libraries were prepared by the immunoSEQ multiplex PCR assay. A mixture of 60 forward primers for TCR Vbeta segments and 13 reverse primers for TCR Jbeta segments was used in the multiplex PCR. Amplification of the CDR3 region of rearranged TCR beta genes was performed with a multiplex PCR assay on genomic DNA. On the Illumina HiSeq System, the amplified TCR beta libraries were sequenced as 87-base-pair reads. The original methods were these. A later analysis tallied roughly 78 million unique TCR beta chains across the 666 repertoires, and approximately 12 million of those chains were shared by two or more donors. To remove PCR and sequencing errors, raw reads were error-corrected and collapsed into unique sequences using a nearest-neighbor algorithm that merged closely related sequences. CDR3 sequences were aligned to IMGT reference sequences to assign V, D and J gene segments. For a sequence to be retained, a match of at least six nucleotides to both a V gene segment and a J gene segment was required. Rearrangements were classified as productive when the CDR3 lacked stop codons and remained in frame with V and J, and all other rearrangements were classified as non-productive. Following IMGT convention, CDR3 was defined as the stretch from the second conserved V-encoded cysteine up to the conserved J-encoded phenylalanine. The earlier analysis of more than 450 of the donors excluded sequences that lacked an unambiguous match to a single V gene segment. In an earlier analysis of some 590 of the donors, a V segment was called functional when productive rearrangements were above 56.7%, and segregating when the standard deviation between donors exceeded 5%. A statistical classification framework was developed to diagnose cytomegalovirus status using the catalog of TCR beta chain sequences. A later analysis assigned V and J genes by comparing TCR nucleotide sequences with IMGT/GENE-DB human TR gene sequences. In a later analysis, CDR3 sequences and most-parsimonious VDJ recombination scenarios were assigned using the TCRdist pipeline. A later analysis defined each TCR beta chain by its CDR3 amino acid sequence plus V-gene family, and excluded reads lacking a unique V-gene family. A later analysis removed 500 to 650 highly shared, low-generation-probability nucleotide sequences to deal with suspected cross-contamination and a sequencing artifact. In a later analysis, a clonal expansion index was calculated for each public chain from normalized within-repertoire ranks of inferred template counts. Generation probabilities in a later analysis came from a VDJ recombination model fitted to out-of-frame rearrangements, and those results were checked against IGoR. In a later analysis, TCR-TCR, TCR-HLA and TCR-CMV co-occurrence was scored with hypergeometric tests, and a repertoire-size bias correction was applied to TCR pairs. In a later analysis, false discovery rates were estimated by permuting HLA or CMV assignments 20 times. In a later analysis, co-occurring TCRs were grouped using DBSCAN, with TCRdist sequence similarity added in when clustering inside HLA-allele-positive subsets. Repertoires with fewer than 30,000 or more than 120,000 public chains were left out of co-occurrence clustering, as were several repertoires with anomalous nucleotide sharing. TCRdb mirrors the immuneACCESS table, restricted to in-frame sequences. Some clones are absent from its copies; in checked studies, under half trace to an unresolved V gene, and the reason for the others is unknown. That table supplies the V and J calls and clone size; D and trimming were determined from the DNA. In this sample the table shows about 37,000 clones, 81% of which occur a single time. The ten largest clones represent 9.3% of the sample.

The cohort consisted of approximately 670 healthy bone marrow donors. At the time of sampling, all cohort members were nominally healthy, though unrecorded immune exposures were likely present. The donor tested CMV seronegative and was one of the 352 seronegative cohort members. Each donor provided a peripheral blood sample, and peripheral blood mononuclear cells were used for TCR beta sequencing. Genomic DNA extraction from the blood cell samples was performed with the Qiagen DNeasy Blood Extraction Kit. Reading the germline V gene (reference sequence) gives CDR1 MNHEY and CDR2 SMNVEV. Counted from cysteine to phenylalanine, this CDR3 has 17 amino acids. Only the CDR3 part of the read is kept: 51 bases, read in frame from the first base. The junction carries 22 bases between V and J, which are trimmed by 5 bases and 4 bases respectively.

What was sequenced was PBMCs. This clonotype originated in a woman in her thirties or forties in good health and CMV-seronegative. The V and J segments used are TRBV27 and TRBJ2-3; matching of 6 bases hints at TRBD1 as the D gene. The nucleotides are TGTGCCAGCAGTATAACCCAGGGGAGCGGCAGCGCAGATACGCAGTATTTT. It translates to CASSITQGSGSADTQYF.